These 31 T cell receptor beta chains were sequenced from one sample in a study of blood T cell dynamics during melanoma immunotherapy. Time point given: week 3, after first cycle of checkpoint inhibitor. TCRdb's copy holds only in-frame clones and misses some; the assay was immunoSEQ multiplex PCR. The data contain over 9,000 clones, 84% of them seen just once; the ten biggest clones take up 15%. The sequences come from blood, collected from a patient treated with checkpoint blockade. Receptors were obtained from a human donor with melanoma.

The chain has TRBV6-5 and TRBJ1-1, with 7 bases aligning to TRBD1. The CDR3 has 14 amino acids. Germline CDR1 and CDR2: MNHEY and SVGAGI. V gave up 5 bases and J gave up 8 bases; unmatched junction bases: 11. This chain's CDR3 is CASSRAYRGKEAFF. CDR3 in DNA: TGTGCCAGCAGTCGCGCGTACAGGGGTAAGGAAGCTTTCTTT.

The CDR3 nucleotides read TGCGCCAGCAGCCAAGAGGTCAGGGGCGAGCAGTACTTC. It codes for CASSQEVRGEQYF. The chain combines TRBV4-3 with TRBJ2-7, with D possibly TRBD1 on 6 matching bases. Germline values: CDR1 LGHNA, CDR2 YSLEER. V lost 0 bases to trimming and J lost 6 bases, with 9 bases between them. The CDR3 loop spans 13 amino acids.

DNA of the CDR3: TGTGCCAGCAGCTTTTCAGCAATGAACACTGAAGCTTTCTTT. Translation: CASSFSAMNTEAFF. The gene calls are TRBV5-5 and TRBJ1-1; D is ambiguous. The germline V gene has CDR1 SGHKS and CDR2 YYEKEE (reference sequence). V lost 2 bases, J lost 0 bases, and 8 bases lay in between. The length of the CDR3 is 14 residues.

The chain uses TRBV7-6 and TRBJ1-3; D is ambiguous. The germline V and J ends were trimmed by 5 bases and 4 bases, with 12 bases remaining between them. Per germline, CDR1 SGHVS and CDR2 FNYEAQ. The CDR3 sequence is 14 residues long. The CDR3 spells CASSPLSSGNTIYF. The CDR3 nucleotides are TGTGCCAGCAGCCCTTTGAGCTCCGGAAACACCATATATTTT.

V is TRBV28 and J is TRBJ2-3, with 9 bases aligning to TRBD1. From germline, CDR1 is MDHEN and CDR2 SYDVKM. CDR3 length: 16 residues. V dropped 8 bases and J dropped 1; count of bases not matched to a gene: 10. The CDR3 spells CASYVPGQGGTDTQYF. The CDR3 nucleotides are TGTGCCAGCTATGTACCGGGACAGGGAGGCACAGATACGCAGTATTTT.

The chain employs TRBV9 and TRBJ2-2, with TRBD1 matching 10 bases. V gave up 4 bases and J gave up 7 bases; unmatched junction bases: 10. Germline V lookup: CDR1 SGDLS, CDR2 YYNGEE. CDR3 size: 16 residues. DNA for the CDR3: TGTGCCAGCAGCCCAAGCGTGACAGGGGGCTACGGGGAGCTGTTTTTT. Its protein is CASSPSVTGGYGELFF.

For the CDR3, the DNA is TGTGCCAGCAGCGTCAGGGGGCGCGCCTACGAGCAGTACTTC. Protein: CASSVRGRAYEQYF. The gene calls are TRBV6-5 and TRBJ2-7, with 8 bases that match TRBD1. Trimming at V came to 6 bases and at J to 2 bases, leaving 6 bases not matched to a gene. The CDR3 length is 14 residues. CDR1 is MNHEY, CDR2 SVGAGI, per germline.

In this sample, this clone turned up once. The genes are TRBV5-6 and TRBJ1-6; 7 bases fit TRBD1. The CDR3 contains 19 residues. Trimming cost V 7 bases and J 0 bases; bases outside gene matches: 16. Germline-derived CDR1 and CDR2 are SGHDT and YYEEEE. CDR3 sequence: CASLAMRRQGRSYNSPLHF. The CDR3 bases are TGTGCCAGCTTAGCGATGAGAAGACAGGGCCGCTCCTATAATTCACCCCTCCACTTT.

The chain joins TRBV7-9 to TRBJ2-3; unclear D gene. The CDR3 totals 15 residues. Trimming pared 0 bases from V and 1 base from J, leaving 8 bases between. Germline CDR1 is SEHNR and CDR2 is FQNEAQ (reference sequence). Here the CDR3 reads CASSLAVVGTDTQYF. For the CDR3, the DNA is TGTGCCAGCAGCTTAGCGGTGGTAGGCACAGATACGCAGTATTTT.

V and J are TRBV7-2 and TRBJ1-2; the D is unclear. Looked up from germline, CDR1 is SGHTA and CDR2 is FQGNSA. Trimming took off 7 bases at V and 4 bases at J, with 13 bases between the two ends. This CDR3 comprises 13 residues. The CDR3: CASILSPGYGYTF. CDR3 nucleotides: TGTGCCAGCATCCTCAGTCCGGGCTATGGCTACACCTTC. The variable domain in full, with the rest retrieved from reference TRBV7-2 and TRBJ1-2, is GAGVSQSPSNKVTEKGKDVELRCDPISGHTALYWYRQSLGQGLEFLIYFQGNSAPDKSGLPSDRFSAERTGGSVSTLTIQRTQQEDSAVYLCASILSPGYGYTFGSGTRLTVV.

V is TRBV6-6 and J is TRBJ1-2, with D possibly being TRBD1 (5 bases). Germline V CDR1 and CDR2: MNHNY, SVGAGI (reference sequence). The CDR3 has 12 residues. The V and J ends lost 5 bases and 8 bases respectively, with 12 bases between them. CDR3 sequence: CASSPWGRGYTF. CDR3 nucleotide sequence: TGTGCCAGCAGTCCTTGGGGGAGAGGCTACACCTTC.

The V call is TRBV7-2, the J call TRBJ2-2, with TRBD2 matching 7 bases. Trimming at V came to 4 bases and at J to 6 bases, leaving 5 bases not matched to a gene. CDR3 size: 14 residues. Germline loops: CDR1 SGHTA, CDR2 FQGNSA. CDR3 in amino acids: CASSSRGLPGELFF. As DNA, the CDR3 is TGTGCCAGCAGCTCTAGGGGACTACCCGGGGAGCTGTTTTTT.

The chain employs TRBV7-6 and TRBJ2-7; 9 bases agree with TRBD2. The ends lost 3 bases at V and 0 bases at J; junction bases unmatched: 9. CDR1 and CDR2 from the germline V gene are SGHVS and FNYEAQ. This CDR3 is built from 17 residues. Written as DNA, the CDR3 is TGTGCCAGCAGCTTTCGACTAGCGGTTATCCTCTCCTACGAGCAGTACTTC. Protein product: CASSFRLAVILSYEQYF.

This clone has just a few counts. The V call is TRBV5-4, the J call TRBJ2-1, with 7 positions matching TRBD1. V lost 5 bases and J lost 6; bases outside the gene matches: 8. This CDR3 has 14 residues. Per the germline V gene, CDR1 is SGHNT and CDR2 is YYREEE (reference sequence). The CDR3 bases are TGTGCCAGCAGTTACGGGACAGTTCTCAATGAGCAGTTCTTC. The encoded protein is CASSYGTVLNEQFF. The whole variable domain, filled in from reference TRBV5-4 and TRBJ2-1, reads ETGVTQSPTHLIKTRGQQVTLRCSSQSGHNTVSWYQQALGQGPQFIFQYYREEENGRGNFPPRFSGLQFPNYSSELNVNALELDDSALYLCASSYGTVLNEQFFGPGTRLTVL.

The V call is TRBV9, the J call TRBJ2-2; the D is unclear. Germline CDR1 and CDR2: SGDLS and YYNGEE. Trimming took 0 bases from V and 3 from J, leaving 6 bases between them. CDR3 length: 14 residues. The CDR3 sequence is CASSVESHTGELFF. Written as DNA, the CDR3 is TGTGCCAGCAGCGTAGAGTCGCACACCGGGGAGCTGTTTTTT. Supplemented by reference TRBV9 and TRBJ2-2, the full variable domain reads DSGVTQTPKHLITATGQRVTLRCSPRSGDLSVYWYQQSLDQGLQFLIQYYNGEERAKGNILERFSAQQFPDLHSELNLSSLELGDSALYFCASSVESHTGELFFGEGSRLTVL.

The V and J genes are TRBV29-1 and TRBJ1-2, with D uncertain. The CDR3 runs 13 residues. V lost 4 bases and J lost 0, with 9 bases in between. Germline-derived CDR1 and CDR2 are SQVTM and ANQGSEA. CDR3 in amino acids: CSVALQSNYGYTF. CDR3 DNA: TGCAGCGTTGCTTTACAGTCTAACTATGGCTACACCTTC.

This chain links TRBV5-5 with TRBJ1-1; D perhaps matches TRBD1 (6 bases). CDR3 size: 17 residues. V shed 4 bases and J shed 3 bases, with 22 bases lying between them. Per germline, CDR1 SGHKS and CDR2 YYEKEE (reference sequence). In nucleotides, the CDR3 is TGTGCCAGCAGCCTACGCCGGACAGACCAGTTGGACACTGAAGCTTTCTTT. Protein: CASSLRRTDQLDTEAFF.

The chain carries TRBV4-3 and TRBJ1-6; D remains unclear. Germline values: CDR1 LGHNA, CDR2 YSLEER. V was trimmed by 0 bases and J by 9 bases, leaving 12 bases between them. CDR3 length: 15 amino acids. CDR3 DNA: TGCGCCAGCAGCCAAGATCTCGGAGAGGGTTCACCCCTCCACTTT. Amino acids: CASSQDLGEGSPLHF.

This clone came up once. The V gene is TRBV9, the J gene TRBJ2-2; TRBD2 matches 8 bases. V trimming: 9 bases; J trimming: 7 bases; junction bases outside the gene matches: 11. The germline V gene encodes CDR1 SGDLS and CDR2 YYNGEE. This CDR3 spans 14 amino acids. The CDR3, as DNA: TGTGCCACCTCAAAGCGGGGGTATGGCGGGGAGCTGTTTTTT. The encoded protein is CATSKRGYGGELFF.

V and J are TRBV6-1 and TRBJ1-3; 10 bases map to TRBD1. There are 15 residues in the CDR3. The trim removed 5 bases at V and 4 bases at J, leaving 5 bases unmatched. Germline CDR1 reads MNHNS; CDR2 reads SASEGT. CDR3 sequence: CASSLTGGEGNTIYF. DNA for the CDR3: TGTGCCAGCAGTTTGACAGGGGGCGAAGGAAACACCATATATTTT.

CDR3 nucleotide sequence: TGCGCCAGCCCGCACTCTGGGATGGGCGAGCAGTACTTC. Translation: CASPHSGMGEQYF. V is TRBV5-1 and J is TRBJ2-7; no definite D call. CDR3 length: 13 amino acids. With 7 bases removed from V and 6 bases from J, the gap between germline ends came to 17 bases. CDR1 SGHRS and CDR2 YFSETQ come from the germline V gene.

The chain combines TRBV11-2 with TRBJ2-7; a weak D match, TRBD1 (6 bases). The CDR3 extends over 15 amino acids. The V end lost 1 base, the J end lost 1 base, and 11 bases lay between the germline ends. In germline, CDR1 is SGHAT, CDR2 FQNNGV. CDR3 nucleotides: TGTGCCAGCAGCTTAGGGACAGCCCTATCCTACGAGCAGTACTTC. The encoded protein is CASSLGTALSYEQYF.

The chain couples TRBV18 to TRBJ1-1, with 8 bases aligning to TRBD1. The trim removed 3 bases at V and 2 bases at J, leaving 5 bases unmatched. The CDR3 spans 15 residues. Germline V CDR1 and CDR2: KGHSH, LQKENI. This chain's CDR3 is CASSPQTGVNTEAFF. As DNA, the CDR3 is TGTGCCAGCTCACCGCAGACAGGGGTCAACACTGAAGCTTTCTTT.

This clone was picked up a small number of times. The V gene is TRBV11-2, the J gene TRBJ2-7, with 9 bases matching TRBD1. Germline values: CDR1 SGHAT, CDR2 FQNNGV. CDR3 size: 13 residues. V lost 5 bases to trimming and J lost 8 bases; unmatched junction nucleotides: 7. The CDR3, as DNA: TGTGCCAGCAGCGAACCGGGACAGGGAAAGCAGTACTTC. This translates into CASSEPGQGKQYF.

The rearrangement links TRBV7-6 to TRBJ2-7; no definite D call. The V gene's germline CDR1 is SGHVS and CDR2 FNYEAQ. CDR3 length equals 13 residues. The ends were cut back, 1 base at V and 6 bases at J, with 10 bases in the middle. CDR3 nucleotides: TGTGCCAGCAGCTTAGGGCCGCGGAGCGAGCAGTACTTC. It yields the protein CASSLGPRSEQYF.

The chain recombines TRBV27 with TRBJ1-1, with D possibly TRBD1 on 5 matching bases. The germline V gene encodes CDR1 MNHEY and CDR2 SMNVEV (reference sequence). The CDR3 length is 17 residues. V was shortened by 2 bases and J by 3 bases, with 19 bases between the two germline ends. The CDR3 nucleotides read TGTGCCAGCAGTTTAACCGGACGCAACTGGGGGGACACTGAAGCTTTCTTT. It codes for CASSLTGRNWGDTEAFF.

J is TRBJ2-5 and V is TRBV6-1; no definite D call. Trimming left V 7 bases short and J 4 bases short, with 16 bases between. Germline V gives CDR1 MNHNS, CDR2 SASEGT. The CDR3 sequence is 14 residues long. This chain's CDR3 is CASIWGGVIETQYF. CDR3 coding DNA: TGTGCCAGCATCTGGGGTGGGGTCATAGAGACCCAGTACTTC.

CDR3 nucleotides: TGTGCCAGCAGCCCACGAGGGGGGAGTGAGACAGATACGCAGTATTTT. It encodes CASSPRGGSETDTQYF. V gene TRBV9 combines with J gene TRBJ2-3, with D perhaps matching TRBD1 or TRBD2 (6 bases each). V dropped 4 bases and J dropped 3 bases, with 18 bases sitting between them. The CDR3 length is 16 residues. Looked up from germline, CDR1 is SGDLS and CDR2 is YYNGEE.

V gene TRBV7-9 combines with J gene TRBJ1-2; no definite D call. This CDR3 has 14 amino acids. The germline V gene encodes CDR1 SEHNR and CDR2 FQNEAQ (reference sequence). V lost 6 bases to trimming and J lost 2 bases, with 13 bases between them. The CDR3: CASREREENYGYTF. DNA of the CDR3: TGTGCCAGCAGGGAGAGGGAGGAGAACTATGGCTACACCTTC.

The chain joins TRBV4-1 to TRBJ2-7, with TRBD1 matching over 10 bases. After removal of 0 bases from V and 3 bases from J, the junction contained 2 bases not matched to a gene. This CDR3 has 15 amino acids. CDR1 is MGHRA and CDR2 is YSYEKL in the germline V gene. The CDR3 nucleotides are TGCGCCAGCAGCCAAGATGACAGGGGGCTCTACGAGCAGTACTTC. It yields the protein CASSQDDRGLYEQYF.

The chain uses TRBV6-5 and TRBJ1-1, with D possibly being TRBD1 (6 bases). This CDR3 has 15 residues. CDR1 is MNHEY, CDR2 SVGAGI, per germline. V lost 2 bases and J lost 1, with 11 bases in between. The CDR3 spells CASSYTGGPNTEAFF. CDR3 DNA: TGTGCCAGCAGTTACACTGGGGGCCCGAACACTGAAGCTTTCTTT.